The following is a TCR beta chain sequence with its context. The source of the sample is a study of long-term antiretroviral therapy in people with HIV. CDR3 length: 14 amino acids. Germline-derived CDR1 and CDR2 are SNHLY and FYNNEI. V gave up 2 bases and J gave up 5 bases, with 9 bases separating them. Survey level was the resolution at which the v3.0 immunoSEQ assay ran. Clones were sequenced by immunoSEQ multiplex PCR, and TCRdb holds only the in-frame ones, with some missing. The sample lists roughly 30,000 clones, over 90% occurring once. The material sequenced was unsorted PBMCs, taken 5.3 years after starting antiretroviral therapy. This clonotype originated in a man aged 50 to 59 with HIV. This chain links TRBV2 with TRBJ1-4; unclear D gene. The CDR3 DNA is TGTGCCAGCAGTGAAACGCAGAGGAATGAAAAACTGTTTTTT. Translation gives CASSETQRNEKLFF.